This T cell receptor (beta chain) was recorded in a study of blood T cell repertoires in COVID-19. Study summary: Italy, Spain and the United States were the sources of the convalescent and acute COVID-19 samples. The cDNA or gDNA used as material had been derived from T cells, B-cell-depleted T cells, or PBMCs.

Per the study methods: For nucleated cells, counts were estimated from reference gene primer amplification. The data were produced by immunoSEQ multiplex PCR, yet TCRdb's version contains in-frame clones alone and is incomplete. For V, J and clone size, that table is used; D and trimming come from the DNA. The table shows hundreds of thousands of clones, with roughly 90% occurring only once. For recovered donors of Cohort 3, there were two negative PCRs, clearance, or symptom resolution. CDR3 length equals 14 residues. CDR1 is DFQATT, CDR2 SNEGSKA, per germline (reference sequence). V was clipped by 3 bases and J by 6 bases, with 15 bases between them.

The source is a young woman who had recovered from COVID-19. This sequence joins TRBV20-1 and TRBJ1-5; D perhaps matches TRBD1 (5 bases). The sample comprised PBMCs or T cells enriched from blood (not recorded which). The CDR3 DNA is TGCAGTGCTAGTAGATCAGGGATGGGTCAGCCCCAGCATTTT. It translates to CSASRSGMGQPQHF.